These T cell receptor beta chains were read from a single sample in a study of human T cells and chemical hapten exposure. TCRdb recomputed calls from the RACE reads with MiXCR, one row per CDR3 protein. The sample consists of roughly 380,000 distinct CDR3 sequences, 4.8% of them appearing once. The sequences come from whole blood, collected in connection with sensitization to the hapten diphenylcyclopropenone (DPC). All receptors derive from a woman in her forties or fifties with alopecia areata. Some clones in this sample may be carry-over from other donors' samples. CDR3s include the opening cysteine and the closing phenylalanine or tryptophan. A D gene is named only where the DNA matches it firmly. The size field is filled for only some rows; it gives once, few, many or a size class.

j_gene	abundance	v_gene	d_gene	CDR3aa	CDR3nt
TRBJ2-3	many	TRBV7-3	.	CASSLTNQDTQYF	TGTGCCAGCAGCTTAACGAATCAAGATACGCAGTATTTT
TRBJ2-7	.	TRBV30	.	CAWSVTGSDEQYF	TGTGCCTGGAGTGTAACAGGGTCGGACGAGCAGTACTTC
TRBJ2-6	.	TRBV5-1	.	CASSPDGTAGANVLTF	TGCGCCAGCAGCCCGGATGGGACGGCCGGGGCCAACGTCCTGACTTTC
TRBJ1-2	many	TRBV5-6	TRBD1	CASSGDSDNYGYTF	TGTGCCAGCAGCGGGGACAGCGATAACTATGGCTACACCTTC
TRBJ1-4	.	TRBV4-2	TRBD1	CASSQAGGAANEKLFF	TGTGCCAGCAGCCAAGCAGGGGGCGCGGCTAATGAAAAACTGTTTTTT
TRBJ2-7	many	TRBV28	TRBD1	CASSRRDRGREEQYF	TGTGCCAGCAGTCGCCGGGACAGGGGTCGCGAGGAGCAGTACTTC
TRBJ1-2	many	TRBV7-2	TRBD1	CASSRGTGGSGGYTF	TGTGCCAGCAGCCGAGGGACAGGGGGGTCGGGTGGCTACACCTTC
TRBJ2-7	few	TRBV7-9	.	CASVGSEQYF	TGTGCCAGCGTAGGGAGCGAGCAGTACTTC
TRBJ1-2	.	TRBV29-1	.	CSVAAGELYGYTF	TGCAGCGTTGCGGCAGGGGAGCTCTATGGCTACACCTTC
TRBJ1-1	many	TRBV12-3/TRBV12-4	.	CASRRNTEAFF	TGTGCCAGCAGGCGGAACACTGAAGCTTTCTTT
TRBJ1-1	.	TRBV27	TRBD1	CASSLLQGMNTEAFF	TGTGCCAGCAGTTTATTACAGGGGATGAACACTGAAGCTTTCTTT
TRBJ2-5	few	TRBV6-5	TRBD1	CASTGTGRERETQYF	TGTGCCAGCACCGGGACAGGGAGAGAGCGGGAGACCCAGTACTTC
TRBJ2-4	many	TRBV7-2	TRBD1	CASSRRQGATNIQYF	TGTGCCAGCAGCCGTAGACAGGGGGCCACGAACATTCAGTACTTC
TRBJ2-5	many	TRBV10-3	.	CAISESGEAKTQYF	TGTGCCATCAGTGAGTCCGGGGAGGCGAAGACCCAGTACTTC
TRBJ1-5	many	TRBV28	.	CASSPNSNQPQHF	TGTGCCAGCAGCCCGAATAGCAATCAGCCCCAGCATTTT
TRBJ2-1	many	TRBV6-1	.	CASSEEGFPYNEQFF	TGTGCCAGCAGTGAAGAAGGTTTCCCGTACAATGAGCAGTTCTTC
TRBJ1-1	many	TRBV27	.	CATHAGTVEAFF	TGTGCCACCCACGCCGGAACAGTTGAAGCTTTCTTT
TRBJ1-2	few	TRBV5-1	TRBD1	CASSPRTGASNYGYTF	TGCGCCAGCAGCCCCCGGACAGGGGCCTCTAACTATGGCTACACCTTC
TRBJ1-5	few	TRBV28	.	CASSLSRSNQPQHF	TGTGCCAGCAGCTTATCTCGGAGCAATCAGCCCCAGCATTTT
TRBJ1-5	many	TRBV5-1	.	CASSLAGRGDQPQHF	TGCGCCAGCAGCTTGGCCGGTAGGGGTGATCAGCCCCAGCATTTT
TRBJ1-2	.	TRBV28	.	CASSTPGSLGYTF	TGTGCCAGCAGTACCCCAGGTTCCCTAGGCTACACCTTC
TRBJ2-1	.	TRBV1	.	CTGSQVARSSYNEQFF	TGCACCGGCAGCCAAGTAGCGAGGAGCTCCTACAATGAGCAGTTCTTC
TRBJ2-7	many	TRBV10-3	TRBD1	CAIQGVGEQYF	TGTGCCATACAGGGGGTTGGCGAGCAGTACTTC
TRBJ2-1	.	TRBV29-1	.	CSVPPADEQFF	TGCAGCGTTCCTCCCGCCGATGAGCAGTTCTTC
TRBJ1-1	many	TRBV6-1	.	CASSLRGGLNTEAFF	TGTGCCAGCAGTCTCCGAGGTGGTCTCAACACTGAAGCTTTCTTT
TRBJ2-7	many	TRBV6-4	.	CASSDEEGREQYF	TGTGCCAGCAGTGACGAGGAGGGTCGGGAGCAGTACTTC
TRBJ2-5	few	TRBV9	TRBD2	CASSVTSGIKTQYF	TGTGCCAGCAGCGTGACTAGCGGGATAAAGACCCAGTACTTC
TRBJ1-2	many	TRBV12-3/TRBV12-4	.	CASSPRPEYNYGYTF	TGTGCCAGCAGTCCCCGCCCGGAGTATAACTATGGCTACACCTTC
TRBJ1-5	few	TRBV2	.	CASSHRVGRQPQHF	TGTGCCAGCAGTCACAGGGTAGGGAGGCAGCCCCAGCATTTT
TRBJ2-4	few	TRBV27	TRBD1	CAPPGTEKNIQYF	TGTGCCCCCCCCGGGACAGAGAAAAACATTCAGTACTTC
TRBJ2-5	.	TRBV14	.	CASSQVLHGTQYF	TGTGCCAGCAGCCAAGTGCTCCATGGGACCCAGTACTTC
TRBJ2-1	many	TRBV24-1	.	CATSDPTGTRQFF	TGTGCCACCAGTGATCCAACCGGGACTCGGCAGTTCTTC
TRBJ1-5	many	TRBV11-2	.	CASSRQGSSNQPQHF	TGTGCCAGCAGTCGGCAGGGGTCGAGCAATCAGCCCCAGCATTTT
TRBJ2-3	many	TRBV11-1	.	CASSLQRDTQYF	TGTGCCAGCAGCCTCCAGAGGGATACGCAGTATTTT
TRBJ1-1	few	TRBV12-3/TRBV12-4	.	CASRKGPNTEAFF	TGTGCCAGCAGAAAAGGGCCGAACACTGAAGCTTTCTTT